This TCR beta chain was identified during a study of T cells and Merkel cell carcinoma outcomes. The V end was cut by 3 bases, the J end by 5 bases, with 7 bases between. Germline V CDR1 and CDR2: KGHSH, LQKENI. CDR3 length: 12 amino acids. TCRdb's table, derived via immunoSEQ multiplex PCR, lists solely in-frame clones and lacks some. The table lists under 2,000 clones, around 90% of them singletons. Sequences were obtained from tumor tissue from Merkel cell carcinoma. The sequence derives from a human donor with Merkel cell carcinoma. The genes are TRBV18 and TRBJ2-5, with D unclear. The CDR3 sequence: CASSPGSETQYF. The DNA for the CDR3 is TGTGCCAGCTCACCCGGGTCTGAGACCCAGTACTTC.